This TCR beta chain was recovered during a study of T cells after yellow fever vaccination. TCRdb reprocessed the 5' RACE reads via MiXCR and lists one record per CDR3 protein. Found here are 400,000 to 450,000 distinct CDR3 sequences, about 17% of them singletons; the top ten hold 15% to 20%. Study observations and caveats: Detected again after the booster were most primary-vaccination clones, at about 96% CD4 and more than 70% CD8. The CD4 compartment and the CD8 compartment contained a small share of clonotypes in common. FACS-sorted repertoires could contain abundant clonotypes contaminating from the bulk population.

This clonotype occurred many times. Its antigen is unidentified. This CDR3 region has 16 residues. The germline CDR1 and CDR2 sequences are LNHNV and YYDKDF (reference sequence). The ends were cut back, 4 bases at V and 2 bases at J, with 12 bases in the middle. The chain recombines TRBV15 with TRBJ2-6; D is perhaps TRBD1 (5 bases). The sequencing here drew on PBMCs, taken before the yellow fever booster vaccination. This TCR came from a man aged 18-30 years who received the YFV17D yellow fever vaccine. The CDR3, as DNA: TGTGCCACCAGCACCCATGGGGCGGCTGGGGCCAACGTCCTGACTTTC. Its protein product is CATSTHGAAGANVLTF.